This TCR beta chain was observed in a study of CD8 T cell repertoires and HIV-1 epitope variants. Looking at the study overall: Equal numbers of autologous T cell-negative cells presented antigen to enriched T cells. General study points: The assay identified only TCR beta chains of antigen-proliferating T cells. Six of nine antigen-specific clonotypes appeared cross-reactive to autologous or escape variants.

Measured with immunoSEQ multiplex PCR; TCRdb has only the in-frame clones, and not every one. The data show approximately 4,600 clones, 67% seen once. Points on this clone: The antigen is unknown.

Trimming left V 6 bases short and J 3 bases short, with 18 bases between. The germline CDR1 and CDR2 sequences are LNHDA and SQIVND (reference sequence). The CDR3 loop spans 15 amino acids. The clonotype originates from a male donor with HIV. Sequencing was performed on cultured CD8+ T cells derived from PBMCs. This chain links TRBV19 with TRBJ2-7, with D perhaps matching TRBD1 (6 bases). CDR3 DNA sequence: TGTGCCAGTAGCGTGACAGGTCACGGAGGCTACGAGCAGTACTTC. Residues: CASSVTGHGGYEQYF.